A single sample is the source of the 20 T cell receptor beta chains below, sequenced in a study of TIL therapy for anti-PD-1-resistant metastatic lung cancer. Time point in this sample: pre-treatment sample, taken before nivolumab and TIL therapy. This was the immunoSEQ v3 assay. Data came from immunoSEQ multiplex PCR; TCRdb stores just in-frame clones and leaves some out. The data contain some 50,000 clones, around 79% of them singletons. Source: blood, taken at baseline. The receptors shown here come from a man aged 65-85 years with non-small cell lung cancer.

Here the CDR3 DNA reads TGTGCCAGAAGCTGGCTAGCGGAGGGTTCCTACAATGAGCAGTTCTTC. It encodes CARSWLAEGSYNEQFF. The chain has TRBV5-3 and TRBJ2-1; 7 positions agree with TRBD2. TRBV5-3 is treated as an ORF (open reading frame) with a function not yet certain. The V and J ends lost 3 bases and 1 base, in that order; junction bases with no gene match: 7. This CDR3 is 16 amino acids long.

A few counts support this clone. This sequence joins TRBV28 and TRBJ1-5; D is perhaps TRBD1 (5 bases). Germline CDR1 reads MDHEN; CDR2 reads SYDVKM. This CDR3 contains 15 residues. V was pared by 6 bases and J by 3 bases, with 15 bases between. The CDR3 loop is CASSLGVIANQPQHF. The DNA for the CDR3 is TGTGCCAGCAGCCTGGGGGTTATAGCCAATCAGCCCCAGCATTTT. Supplemented by reference TRBV28 and TRBJ1-5, the full variable domain reads DVKVTQSSRYLVKRTGEKVFLECVQDMDHENMFWYRQDPGLGLRLIYFSYDVKMKEKGDIPEGYSVSREKKERFSLILESASTNQTSMYLCASSLGVIANQPQHFGDGTRLSIL.

The chain employs TRBV5-5 and TRBJ1-1, with TRBD1 matching over 7 bases. Trimming at V came to 0 bases and at J to 0 bases, leaving 11 bases not matched to a gene. Germline V gives CDR1 SGHKS, CDR2 YYEKEE (reference sequence). The length of the CDR3 is 18 residues. CDR3 coding DNA: TGTGCCAGCAGCTTGGATGCGGACAGGCGATTAATGAACACTGAAGCTTTCTTT. This sequence encodes CASSLDADRRLMNTEAFF.

The rearrangement uses TRBV28 and TRBJ2-7, with 7 bases aligning to TRBD2. Germline values: CDR1 MDHEN, CDR2 SYDVKM. V was clipped by 2 bases and J by 3 bases; unmatched bases: 4. This CDR3 is 14 amino acids long. The CDR3 nucleotides are TGTGCCAGCAGTTTAGTCGGGAGGCTCTACGAGCAGTACTTC. Residues: CASSLVGRLYEQYF.

The gene calls are TRBV9 and TRBJ1-1; D is perhaps TRBD1 (5 bases). The CDR3 sequence is 14 residues long. Trimming took 0 bases from V and 1 from J, leaving 7 bases between them. Germline V lookup: CDR1 SGDLS, CDR2 YYNGEE. CDR3 protein: CASSVVDRNTEAFF. The CDR3 DNA sequence: TGTGCCAGCAGCGTAGTTGACAGGAACACTGAAGCTTTCTTT.

This clone was seen only once. The chain employs TRBV28 and TRBJ2-7; 7 nucleotides agree with TRBD1. Per germline, CDR1 MDHEN and CDR2 SYDVKM. After removal of 5 bases from V and 1 base from J, the junction contained 8 bases not matched to a gene. The CDR3 totals 15 residues. CDR3 coding DNA: TGTGCCAGCAGTACTAGACAGGGCTGGTCCTACGAGCAGTACTTC. Residues: CASSTRQGWSYEQYF.

This CDR3 is CATSRDNGLAGSTYEQYF. CDR3 nucleotide sequence: TGTGCCACCAGCAGAGATAACGGTCTAGCGGGGTCTACCTACGAGCAGTACTTC. J is TRBJ2-7 and V is TRBV15; 9 positions agree with TRBD2. CDR1 and CDR2 from the germline V gene are LNHNV and YYDKDF (reference sequence). CDR3 length: 18 residues. Trimming took 0 bases from V and 2 from J; bases not matched to a gene: 11.

V is TRBV28 and J is TRBJ2-1, with 12 bases aligning to TRBD2. The CDR3 extends over 14 amino acids. The germline CDR1 and CDR2 sequences are MDHEN and SYDVKM. With V trimmed by 6 bases and J by 6 bases, 3 bases remained unmatched. CDR3 amino acids: CASRASGRANEQFF. As DNA, the CDR3 is TGTGCCAGCAGGGCTAGCGGGAGGGCCAATGAGCAGTTCTTC.

The rearrangement uses TRBV27 and TRBJ2-7, with D possibly matching TRBD2 (5 bases). This CDR3 is built from 13 residues. Between the trimmed V and J ends, which lost 5 bases and 5 bases, there was a span of 13 bases. Germline CDR1 MNHEY, CDR2 SMNVEV (reference sequence). For the CDR3, the DNA is TGTGCCAGCAGTCAGAGGGAGATCGACGAGCAGTACTTC. Translation gives CASSQREIDEQYF.

The chain combines TRBV7-2 with TRBJ1-5; D is undetermined. This CDR3 spans 16 amino acids. Trimming pared 1 base from V and 1 base from J, leaving 11 bases between. Germline values: CDR1 SGHTA, CDR2 FQGNSA. The CDR3 DNA reads as TGTGCCAGCAGCTTAGTAAGCAGACCCAGCAATCAGCCCCAGCATTTT. As protein: CASSLVSRPSNQPQHF.

V is TRBV27 and J is TRBJ2-2, with unresolved D. This CDR3 has 14 amino acids. Trimming left V 2 bases short and J 2 bases short, with 6 bases between. The germline V gene has CDR1 MNHEY and CDR2 SMNVEV (reference sequence). The CDR3 DNA reads as TGTGCCAGCAGTTTACAGGTCAACACCGGGGAGCTGTTTTTT. Translating gives CASSLQVNTGELFF.

The chain links TRBV9 to TRBJ2-5, with 7 nucleotides matching TRBD2. J gave up 1 base and V 4 bases, and 4 bases lay outside the gene matches. CDR1 and CDR2 from the germline V gene are SGDLS and YYNGEE. This CDR3 contains 14 residues. The CDR3 here is CASSSSGPQETQYF. As DNA, the CDR3 is TGTGCCAGCAGCTCTAGCGGCCCCCAAGAGACCCAGTACTTC.

V and J are TRBV28 and TRBJ2-1; D might be TRBD2 (6 bases). Germline assignment: CDR1 MDHEN and CDR2 SYDVKM. The ends were cut back, 3 bases at V and 5 bases at J, with 17 bases in the middle. This CDR3 is 16 amino acids long. Written as DNA, the CDR3 is TGTGCCAGCAGTTTTAATCCGGGGGAGTACGACAATGAGCAGTTCTTC. Its protein product is CASSFNPGEYDNEQFF.

The chain uses TRBV30 and TRBJ2-3; a weak D match, TRBD2 (5 bases). CDR1 is GTSNPN, CDR2 SVGIG, per germline (reference sequence). V was clipped by 0 bases and J by 2 bases, with 9 bases between them. This CDR3 has 14 residues. CDR3 DNA: TGTGCCTGGAGTGTGGGAGTCAACACAGATACGCAGTATTTT. Encoded protein: CAWSVGVNTDTQYF.

The chain employs TRBV6-4 and TRBJ2-7; D not certain. The ends were cut back, 3 bases at V and 2 bases at J, with 14 bases in the middle. CDR3 size: 15 residues. Germline V gene lookup returns CDR1 MRHNA and CDR2 SNTAGT. As DNA, the CDR3 is TGTGCCAGCAGTGAGGTCAAGTCGAATCCCTACGAGCAGTACTTC. This encodes CASSEVKSNPYEQYF.

This chain connects TRBV27 to TRBJ1-6, with TRBD1 matching 7 bases. Per germline, CDR1 MNHEY and CDR2 SMNVEV (reference sequence). The CDR3 runs 14 residues. Unmatched junction bases numbered 4, after V lost 6 bases and J lost 5 bases. CDR3 loop: CASRLGQDNSPLHF. CDR3 nucleotide sequence: TGTGCCAGCAGACTAGGACAGGATAATTCACCCCTCCACTTT.

The chain links TRBV27 to TRBJ2-3, with D possibly matching TRBD2 (7 bases). Per germline, CDR1 MNHEY and CDR2 SMNVEV (reference sequence). The CDR3 has 18 residues. The germline V and J ends were trimmed by 0 bases and 0 bases, with 16 bases remaining between them. The CDR3 bases are TGTGCCAGCAGTTTATCGAGTGGGGGGGGCCCTAGCACAGATACGCAGTATTTT. Its protein is CASSLSSGGGPSTDTQYF.

The chain couples TRBV5-4 to TRBJ2-1; possible D gene TRBD1, 7 bases. There are 18 residues in the CDR3. The germline CDR1 and CDR2 sequences are SGHNT and YYREEE (reference sequence). Deletions cut 7 bases from V and 0 bases from J, with 23 bases between. The CDR3 coding sequence is TGTGCCAGCGGAGGGGGCCAAGGGCGGGATAGCTCCTACAATGAGCAGTTCTTC. Residues: CASGGGQGRDSSYNEQFF. The whole variable domain, filled in from reference TRBV5-4 and TRBJ2-1, reads ETGVTQSPTHLIKTRGQQVTLRCSSQSGHNTVSWYQQALGQGPQFIFQYYREEENGRGNFPPRFSGLQFPNYSSELNVNALELDDSALYLCASGGGQGRDSSYNEQFFGPGTRLTVL.

The gene calls are TRBV6-6 and TRBJ1-5, with D unclear. Germline CDR1 and CDR2: MNHNY and SVGAGI (reference sequence). The CDR3 runs 14 residues. The V end was cut by 1 base, the J end by 1 base, with 5 bases between. The CDR3 spells CASSYLGSNQPQHF. The CDR3 DNA follows: TGTGCCAGCAGTTACTTGGGAAGCAATCAGCCCCAGCATTTT.

V is TRBV6-5 and J is TRBJ2-2; 8 bases are shared with TRBD1. CDR3 length: 15 amino acids. Trimming at V came to 6 bases and at J to 2 bases, leaving 5 bases not matched to a gene. Germline V gives CDR1 MNHEY, CDR2 SVGAGI. The CDR3 loop reads CASSSGQGNTGELFF. The CDR3, as DNA: TGTGCCAGCAGCTCCGGACAGGGTAACACCGGGGAGCTGTTTTTT.